This T cell receptor beta chain derives from a study of T cell responses to AZD1222 COVID-19 vaccine. V lost 1 base and J 3 bases, leaving 13 bases between the germline ends. Per germline, CDR1 SGDLS and CDR2 YYNGEE. The CDR3 extends over 15 amino acids. Generated by immunoSEQ multiplex PCR, the TCRdb table keeps only in-frame clones and is missing some. The repertoire consists of around 180,000 clones, with almost 90% occurring once and the leading ten covering approximately 8%. The rearrangement uses TRBV9 and TRBJ1-1, with unresolved D. The TCR sequence derives from an adult in good health. The input for sequencing was peripheral blood, taken on day 0 of AZD1222 vaccination. The CDR3 sequence: CASSVLPGADTEAFF. CDR3 DNA: TGTGCCAGCAGCGTACTGCCGGGCGCCGACACTGAAGCTTTCTTT.